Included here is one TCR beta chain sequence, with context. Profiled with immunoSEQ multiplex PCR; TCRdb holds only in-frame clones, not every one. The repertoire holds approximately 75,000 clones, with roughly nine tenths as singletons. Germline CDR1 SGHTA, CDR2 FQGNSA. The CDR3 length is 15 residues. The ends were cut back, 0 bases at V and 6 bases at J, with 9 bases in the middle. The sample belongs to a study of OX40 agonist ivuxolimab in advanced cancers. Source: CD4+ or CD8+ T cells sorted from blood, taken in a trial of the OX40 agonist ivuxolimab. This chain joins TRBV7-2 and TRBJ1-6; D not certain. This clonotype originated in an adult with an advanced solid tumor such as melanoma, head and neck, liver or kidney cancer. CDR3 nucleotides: TGTGCCAGCAGCTTAGCTGAAGGGTCTAATTCACCCCTCCACTTT. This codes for CASSLAEGSNSPLHF.